The 17 T cell receptor beta chains presented below share a single source sample, sequenced in a study of human T cells and chemical hapten exposure (TCRdb year 2021). The label giving this sample's time point can be read as: patch test 1, 2 weeks after DPC sensitization. Per the publication, the treatment or condition label means: therapeutic diphenylcyclopropenone sensitization with weekly scalp DPC. Library construction relied on RACE. The run used a NextSeq 500. TCRdb trimmed public reads at Q25 via fastp, called clones via MiXCR and kept in-frame beta chains. Entries are consolidated by CDR3 protein sequence, retaining the most common genes and DNA. Here the sample has 65,000 to 85,000 distinct CDR3 sequences; 10% to 13% occur a single time. Of the sample, about 1.5% is held by the ten largest clones. The sequenced sample was whole blood, obtained in connection with sensitization to the hapten diphenylcyclopropenone (DPC). These receptors all come from a woman aged 45-65 years with alopecia areata. Some clones in this sample may be carry-over from other donors' samples.

The V call is TRBV9, the J call TRBJ1-3; D call uncertain. V was trimmed by 2 bases and J by 0 bases, leaving 6 bases between them. This CDR3 has 14 residues. In germline, CDR1 is SGDLS, CDR2 YYNGEE. This CDR3 is CASSVAGSGNTIYF. Here the CDR3 DNA reads TGTGCCAGCAGCGTTGCCGGCTCTGGAAACACCATATATTTT. Filled out from reference TRBV9 and TRBJ1-3, the complete variable domain reads DSGVTQTPKHLITATGQRVTLRCSPRSGDLSVYWYQQSLDQGLQFLIQYYNGEERAKGNILERFSAQQFPDLHSELNLSSLELGDSALYFCASSVAGSGNTIYFGEGSWLTVV.

This sequence joins TRBV7-9 and TRBJ1-5; D call uncertain. Per the germline V gene, CDR1 is SEHNR and CDR2 is FQNEAQ (reference sequence). Trimming cost V 4 bases and J 7 bases, with 11 bases left between them. The CDR3 length is 13 residues. The CDR3 DNA is TGTGCCAGCAGCTCTAATACTAGGCAGCCCCAGCATTTT. This sequence encodes CASSSNTRQPQHF.

This clonotype was picked up a small number of times. At one of its ends the junction is not consistent with the germline gene, which may arise from a read error. V and J are TRBV12-3 or TRBV12-4 and TRBJ1-2; no firm D call. The CDR3 loop spans 14 amino acids. The CDR3 protein is CASSAQRSTYDYTF. The CDR3 bases are TGTGCCAGCAGTGCACAGCGCTCCACCTATGACTACACCTTC.

This rearrangement joins TRBV7-2 to TRBJ2-7, with no clear D. The V end was cut by 5 bases, the J end by 2 bases, with 19 bases between. Germline CDR1 and CDR2: SGHTA and FQGNSA. The CDR3 length is 16 residues. The CDR3: CASSRRTGSSTYEQYF. For the CDR3, the DNA is TGTGCCAGCAGCCGCCGGACCGGGTCGTCCACCTACGAGCAGTACTTC. Based on the CDR3 plus reference TRBV7-2 and TRBJ2-7, the full variable domain is GAGVSQSPSNKVTEKGKDVELRCDPISGHTALYWYRQSLGQGLEFLIYFQGNSAPDKSGLPSDRFSAERTGGSVSTLTIQRTQQEDSAVYLCASSRRTGSSTYEQYFGPGTRLTVT.

The chain carries TRBV6-2 or TRBV6-3 and TRBJ2-2; 8 bases are shared with TRBD2. Germline values: CDR1 MNHEY, CDR2 SVGEGT. J gave up 1 base and V 7 bases, and 2 bases lay outside the gene matches. CDR3 length: 14 residues. CDR3 in DNA: TGTGCCAGCAAGCGGGAGAGGAACACCGGGGAGCTGTTTTTT. This codes for CASKRERNTGELFF.

This clonotype was observed a handful of times. The CDR3 coding sequence is TGTGCCAGCTCAGGACGACAGGGGGCTGGACAAGAGACCCAGTACTTC. Its translation: CASSGRQGAGQETQYF. The chain couples TRBV18 to TRBJ2-5; 10 nucleotides align to TRBD1. V was clipped by 5 bases and J by 2 bases; unmatched bases: 8. Germline V gene lookup returns CDR1 KGHSH and CDR2 LQKENI. This CDR3 region has 16 residues.

This chain connects TRBV30 to TRBJ1-6; D remains unclear. Germline V lookup: CDR1 GTSNPN, CDR2 SVGIG (reference sequence). Trimming shortened V by 1 base and J by 4 bases, and 14 bases separated the two germline ends. The CDR3 contains 16 residues. The CDR3 is CAWSAARLDYNSPLHF. In DNA form, the CDR3 reads TGTGCCTGGAGTGCCGCCCGTTTGGATTATAATTCACCCCTCCACTTT.

The rearrangement links TRBV6-1 to TRBJ2-7, with unresolved D. Germline V gene lookup returns CDR1 MNHNS and CDR2 SASEGT. Between the trimmed V and J ends, which lost 0 bases and 3 bases, there was a span of 3 bases. This CDR3 is 12 amino acids long. The CDR3 sequence: CASSEAGYEQYF. The CDR3 coding sequence is TGTGCCAGCAGTGAAGCGGGCTACGAGCAGTACTTC.

J is TRBJ2-5 and V is TRBV12-5; tentative D call: TRBD1 (6 bases). Germline CDR1 reads LGHNT; CDR2 reads FRNRAP. CDR3 length: 13 amino acids. V lost 5 bases to trimming and J lost 2 bases, with 9 bases between them. This CDR3 reads CASGPDRQETQYF. The CDR3 region has the DNA TGTGCTAGTGGTCCTGACAGGCAAGAGACCCAGTACTTC.

The V and J genes are TRBV12-3 or TRBV12-4 and TRBJ2-7; 12 bases line up with TRBD2. The CDR3 runs to 14 residues. Germline trimming cut 6 bases from V and 12 bases from J; bases unmatched to any gene: 12. DNA of the CDR3: TGTGCCAGCAGCCAGACTAGCGGGGGTGGACCCGCGTACTTC. Its translation: CASSQTSGGGPAYF.

This clonotype came up many times. V gene TRBV6-2 or TRBV6-3 combines with J gene TRBJ2-2, with 8 bases that match TRBD1. J gave up 2 bases and V 8 bases, and 4 bases lay outside the gene matches. CDR1 and CDR2 (germline): MNHEY, SVGEGT. This CDR3 region has 14 residues. The CDR3 DNA follows: TGTGCCAGCGGGACAGGACCTAACACCGGGGAGCTGTTTTTT. This translates into CASGTGPNTGELFF.

This clonotype was recorded at least ten times. The chain couples TRBV29-1 to TRBJ1-2; D gene ambiguous. The CDR3 contains 12 residues. Between the trimmed V and J ends, which lost 5 bases and 3 bases, there was a span of 10 bases. Germline CDR1 reads SQVTM; CDR2 reads ANQGSEA. The DNA for the CDR3 is TGCAGCGTTTCCCTTGGGGACTATGGCTACACCTTC. As protein: CSVSLGDYGYTF.

The chain recombines TRBV28 with TRBJ1-3; 9 nucleotides line up with TRBD1. CDR1 and CDR2 from the germline V gene are MDHEN and SYDVKM. CDR3 length: 16 residues. After removal of 5 bases from V and 0 bases from J, the junction contained 5 bases not matched to a gene. The CDR3: CASSPPGQGSGNTIYF. The CDR3 nucleotides read TGTGCCAGCAGTCCTCCGGGACAGGGCTCTGGAAACACCATATATTTT.

This clonotype was picked up many times. The J gene is TRBJ1-1, the V gene TRBV2, with 7 bases lining up with TRBD1. In germline, CDR1 is SNHLY, CDR2 FYNNEI. J gave up 0 bases and V 8 bases, and 3 bases lay outside the gene matches. The CDR3 is 13 amino acids. The CDR3 DNA sequence: TGTGCCAGCGGACAGGCGATGAACACTGAAGCTTTCTTT. Encoded protein: CASGQAMNTEAFF. Full variable domain (remainder filled in from reference TRBV2 and TRBJ1-1): EPEVTQTPSHQVTQMGQEVILRCVPISNHLYFYWYRQILGQKVEFLVSFYNNEISEKSEIFDDQFSVERPDGSNFTLKIRSTKLEDSAMYFCASGQAMNTEAFFGQGTRLTVV.

This clonotype has a count of ten or more. The V gene is TRBV11-2, the J gene TRBJ2-3; a weak D match, TRBD1 (6 bases). The CDR3 totals 15 residues. Germline CDR1 is SGHAT and CDR2 is FQNNGV. Trimming removed 2 bases at V and 2 bases at J, with 11 bases between. CDR3 in amino acids: CASSLWGRPTDTQYF. The CDR3 DNA sequence: TGTGCCAGCAGCTTATGGGGGCGACCCACAGATACGCAGTATTTT.

The chain combines TRBV29-1 with TRBJ1-5; the match to TRBD1 covers 7 bases. The CDR3 length is 14 residues. V shed 6 bases and J 5 bases; nucleotides not matched to a gene: 10. CDR1 is SQVTM and CDR2 is ANQGSEA in the germline V gene. This CDR3 is CSVAGTAGDQPQHF. As DNA, the CDR3 is TGCAGCGTGGCCGGGACAGCAGGCGATCAGCCCCAGCATTTT.

In this sample, this clonotype turned up a few times. V gene TRBV29-1 combines with J gene TRBJ2-4; D is ambiguous. Trimming cost V 0 bases and J 7 bases, with 16 bases left between them. The CDR3 runs 15 residues. Germline V gene data show CDR1 as SQVTM and CDR2 as ANQGSEA. DNA of the CDR3: TGCAGCGTTGAAGAAGGCCGGGCGACACAGAACATTCAGTACTTC. Encoded protein: CSVEEGRATQNIQYF.